These 26 T cell receptor beta chains originate from one sample sequenced in a study of molecular identifiers for immune sequencing clone quantification. TCRdb redid the calling of the PCR reads with MiXCR, one entry per CDR3 protein. In the table there are nearly 650,000 distinct CDR3 sequences, less than 30% of which are singletons. The material sequenced was naive CD8+ T cells from blood, with Jurkat cell RNA spiked in. Subset given: FACS-sorted CD8+CD4-CCR7+CD45RA+ naive T cells. These receptors all stem from a human donor in good health. Some libraries in this study had Jurkat cell RNA spiked in.

There are a few counts of this clonotype. The chain links TRBV6-5 to TRBJ2-1; 10 bases line up with TRBD2. J lost 4 bases, V lost 3 bases, and 9 bases had no gene match. This CDR3 is built from 17 residues. Germline values: CDR1 MNHEY, CDR2 SVGAGI. The CDR3: CASSYGLAGGKYNEQFF. The DNA for the CDR3 is TGTGCCAGCAGTTATGGATTAGCGGGGGGAAAGTACAATGAGCAGTTCTTC.

In this sample, this clonotype turned up many times. The CDR3 DNA sequence: TGTGCCAGCAGCTCTAGTCCCGGGGCCCTAGCGGGGGGACTAGGGTACGAGCAGTACTTC. Translated, it gives CASSSSPGALAGGLGYEQYF. The V gene is TRBV7-9, the J gene TRBJ2-7, with TRBD2 matching over 11 bases. Germline V gene lookup returns CDR1 SEHNR and CDR2 FQNEAQ (reference sequence). The trim removed 4 bases at V and 4 bases at J, leaving 21 bases unmatched. The CDR3 totals 20 residues.

The chain links TRBV2 to TRBJ2-1; 8 bases line up with TRBD1. CDR1 SNHLY and CDR2 FYNNEI come from the germline V gene. V dropped 8 bases and J dropped 5; count of bases not matched to a gene: 14. This CDR3 is 16 amino acids long. The CDR3 protein is CASLSSTGVTDNEQFF. CDR3 nucleotide sequence: TGTGCCAGCTTATCTTCGACAGGGGTAACGGACAATGAGCAGTTCTTC.

This chain joins TRBV2 and TRBJ2-7, with TRBD1 identical over 9 bases. V lost 6 bases and J lost 4; bases outside the gene matches: 7. CDR1 SNHLY and CDR2 FYNNEI come from the germline V gene. The CDR3 covers 14 residues. CDR3 sequence (DNA): TGTGCCAGCAGCGGACAGGGGAAGAAATACGAGCAGTACTTC. Its translation is CASSGQGKKYEQYF.

This clonotype occurred a few times. The rearrangement uses TRBV11-2 and TRBJ2-3, with 13 bases that match TRBD2. CDR1 and CDR2 (germline): SGHAT, FQNNGV. The CDR3 runs 15 residues. Trimming at V came to 8 bases and at J to 2 bases, leaving 4 bases not matched to a gene. CDR3 DNA sequence: TGTGCCAGCGGGGGACTAGCGGGAATCACAGATACGCAGTATTTT. Translated, it gives CASGGLAGITDTQYF.

This chain joins TRBV4-3 and TRBJ2-3; 10 bases align to TRBD2. Germline trimming cut 0 bases from V and 0 bases from J; bases unmatched to any gene: 6. The germline V gene has CDR1 LGHNA and CDR2 YSLEER. The CDR3 extends over 18 amino acids. CDR3 residues: CASSQDVLAGVSTDTQYF. CDR3 nucleotides: TGCGCCAGCAGCCAAGATGTCCTAGCGGGGGTTAGCACAGATACGCAGTATTTT.

This clonotype has more than one count but fewer than ten. This rearrangement joins TRBV7-9 to TRBJ2-7; possible D gene TRBD2, 5 bases. Trimming left V 5 bases short and J 3 bases short, with 8 bases between. Germline CDR1 is SEHNR and CDR2 is FQNEAQ (reference sequence). This CDR3 is 12 amino acids long. The CDR3 sequence is CASSRTDYEQYF. The CDR3 nucleotides read TGTGCCAGCAGCAGGACTGACTACGAGCAGTACTTC.

With respect to this clonotype: Given a much more abundant clone one base away, this may be a read error. The rearrangement joins TRBV4-1 to TRBJ1-1; D call uncertain. The CDR3 runs 15 residues. Germline CDR1 is MGHRA and CDR2 is YSYEKL. This chain's CDR3 is CASSQGPQQNTEAIF. The CDR3 coding sequence is TGCGCCAGCAGCCAAGGACCACAGCAGAACACTGAAGCTATCTTT.

CDR3 loop: CASSIVGGNQPQHF. CDR3 nucleotide sequence: TGTGCCAGTAGTATAGTTGGCGGCAATCAGCCCCAGCATTTT. The chain links TRBV19 to TRBJ1-5, with D unclear. With 1 base removed from V and 2 bases from J, the gap between germline ends came to 6 bases. Germline CDR1 is LNHDA and CDR2 is SQIVND (reference sequence). This CDR3 has 14 amino acids.

V usage is TRBV20-1 and J usage is TRBJ2-4; D gene unclear. V was clipped by 0 bases and J by 3 bases, with 15 bases between them. CDR3 size: 16 residues. The germline V gene encodes CDR1 DFQATT and CDR2 SNEGSKA (reference sequence). The CDR3 nucleotides are TGCAGTGCTAGAGACTTCCGCGTAGTGGACAAAAACATTCAGTACTTC. Its translation is CSARDFRVVDKNIQYF.

This clonotype was observed a few times. V is TRBV7-6 and J is TRBJ2-5; 9 nucleotides line up with TRBD2. The CDR3 is 16 amino acids. After removal of 5 bases from V and 1 base from J, the junction contained 8 bases not matched to a gene. Germline values: CDR1 SGHVS, CDR2 FNYEAQ. CDR3 in DNA: TGTGCCAGCAGCCCCGTGGTAGCGGGGGCCCAAGAGACCCAGTACTTC. It is translated as CASSPVVAGAQETQYF.

The CDR3 loop is CASEPQEGVISGQGRTEAFF. The CDR3 region has the DNA TGTGCCAGCGAACCCCAGGAGGGAGTGATATCGGGACAGGGGAGAACTGAAGCTTTCTTT. The rearrangement joins TRBV9 to TRBJ1-1; TRBD1 agrees at 10 bases. J was trimmed by 5 bases and V by 7 bases; bases with no gene match: 26. The CDR3 loop spans 20 amino acids. Germline CDR1 SGDLS, CDR2 YYNGEE.

V gene TRBV7-9 combines with J gene TRBJ1-5, with TRBD1 as a possible D gene (6 bases). Germline assignment: CDR1 SEHNR and CDR2 FQNEAQ (reference sequence). Trimming removed 5 bases at V and 6 bases at J, with 17 bases between. This CDR3 has 15 amino acids. DNA for the CDR3: TGTGCCAGCAGCCCCGAGGGGGAGGGCGGTCAGCCCCAGCATTTT. This sequence encodes CASSPEGEGGQPQHF.

This chain links TRBV10-3 with TRBJ2-2; D remains ambiguous. V dropped 3 bases and J dropped 0 bases, with 5 bases sitting between them. The length of the CDR3 is 14 residues. The germline gives CDR1 ENHRY, CDR2 SYGVKD. The CDR3 loop is CAISDRTNTGELFF. In DNA form, the CDR3 reads TGTGCCATCAGTGACAGGACGAACACCGGGGAGCTGTTTTTT.

This clonotype was seen a handful of times. A read error is possible here, since a much larger clone lies one base away. V usage is TRBV4-3 and J usage is TRBJ2-7, with unresolved D. CDR1 LGHNA and CDR2 YSLEER come from the germline V gene. The CDR3 runs 15 residues. CDR3 protein: CGSSQEVSTGYEQYF. DNA of the CDR3: TGCGGCAGCAGCCAAGAGGTCTCGACGGGCTACGAGCAGTACTTC.

The chain links TRBV28 to TRBJ1-2; tentative D call: TRBD1 (5 bases). Germline CDR1 is MDHEN and CDR2 is SYDVKM. CDR3 size: 13 residues. V lost 5 bases to trimming and J lost 4 bases, with 11 bases between them. The CDR3 spells CASSPDSLYGYTF. CDR3 nucleotides: TGTGCCAGCAGTCCAGACAGCCTCTATGGCTACACCTTC.

The sample holds many counts of this clonotype. The J gene is TRBJ1-1, the V gene TRBV7-9, with D possibly TRBD1 on 6 matching bases. Germline values: CDR1 SEHNR, CDR2 FQNEAQ (reference sequence). With 2 bases removed from V and 1 base from J, the gap between germline ends came to 8 bases. This CDR3 has 14 residues. CDR3 DNA: TGTGCCAGCAGCTTAATGGGACAGAACACTGAAGCTTTCTTT. This encodes CASSLMGQNTEAFF.

The gene calls are TRBV28 and TRBJ1-5; 7 nucleotides line up with TRBD1. This CDR3 comprises 17 residues. The germline gives CDR1 MDHEN, CDR2 SYDVKM. The ends lost 4 bases at V and 4 bases at J; junction bases unmatched: 13. CDR3 DNA: TGTGCCAGCAGTTCCGGGACAGCCTTCTGGGGGAATCAGCCCCAGCATTTT. Translating gives CASSSGTAFWGNQPQHF.

This clonotype was counted a few times. This chain links TRBV5-5 with TRBJ2-7, with 8 bases identical to TRBD2. V trimming: 2 bases; J trimming: 4 bases; junction bases outside the gene matches: 5. Per germline, CDR1 SGHKS and CDR2 YYEKEE (reference sequence). This CDR3 comprises 14 residues. The chain's CDR3 is CASSFGGGLYEQYF. CDR3 in DNA: TGTGCCAGCAGCTTCGGCGGGGGGCTTTACGAGCAGTACTTC. The full variable domain, completed using reference TRBV5-5 and TRBJ2-7, is DAGVTQSPTHLIKTRGQQVTLRCSPISGHKSVSWYQQVLGQGPQFIFQYYEKEERGRGNFPDRFSARQFPNYSSELNVNALLLGDSALYLCASSFGGGLYEQYFGPGTRLTVT.

This clonotype was detected a few times. The rearrangement links TRBV20-1 to TRBJ2-1; 8 bases fit TRBD2. The trim removed 3 bases at V and 4 bases at J, leaving 8 bases unmatched. The CDR3 is made up of 15 amino acids. Germline assignment: CDR1 DFQATT and CDR2 SNEGSKA (reference sequence). Here the CDR3 DNA reads TGCAGTGCTAGTGGCGGGACTAGTATGTACAATGAGCAGTTCTTC. It translates to CSASGGTSMYNEQFF.

The rearrangement links TRBV7-8 to TRBJ2-3; D is ambiguous. Germline CDR1 is SGHVS and CDR2 is FQNEAQ. CDR3 length: 15 amino acids. V lost 5 bases and J 4 bases, leaving 16 bases between the germline ends. The CDR3 here is CASSPRSAVSDTQYF. CDR3 nucleotide sequence: TGTGCCAGCAGCCCACGCTCTGCGGTTTCAGATACGCAGTATTTT. Using reference TRBV7-8 and TRBJ2-3 for the parts outside the CDR3, the full variable domain is GAGVSQSPRYKVAKRGQDVALRCDPISGHVSLFWYQQALGQGPEFLTYFQNEAQLDKSGLPSDRFFAERPEGSVSTLKIQRTQQEDSAVYLCASSPRSAVSDTQYFGPGTRLTVL.

V and J are TRBV7-9 and TRBJ2-1; 12 bases match TRBD2. This CDR3 region has 17 residues. Germline V gene sequence: CDR1 SEHNR, CDR2 FQNEAQ (reference sequence). Germline trimming cut 2 bases from V and 8 bases from J; bases unmatched to any gene: 10. CDR3 sequence: CASSLNLAGGPGDEQFF. The CDR3 nucleotides are TGTGCCAGCAGCTTAAATCTAGCGGGAGGGCCCGGGGATGAGCAGTTCTTC. Supplemented by reference TRBV7-9 and TRBJ2-1, the full variable domain reads DTGVSQNPRHKITKRGQNVTFRCDPISEHNRLYWYRQTLGQGPEFLTYFQNEAQLEKSRLLSDRFSAERPKGSFSTLEIQRTEQGDSAMYLCASSLNLAGGPGDEQFFGPGTRLTVL.

This clonotype was detected ten times or more. The J gene is TRBJ2-2, the V gene TRBV19, with TRBD1 as a possible D gene (6 bases). The CDR3 spans 14 residues. The V end lost 5 bases, the J end lost 6 bases, and 13 bases lay between the germline ends. Germline CDR1 reads LNHDA; CDR2 reads SQIVND (reference sequence). The CDR3 coding sequence is TGTGCCAGTAGTCTACCACAGGGTCCCGGGGAGCTGTTTTTT. Encoded protein: CASSLPQGPGELFF.

This clonotype was counted at least ten times. This chain links TRBV4-1 with TRBJ1-5; 9 nucleotides line up with TRBD1. The junction had 7 bases not matched to a gene; V was cut back by 4 bases and J by 6 bases. This CDR3 is 15 amino acids long. Germline CDR1 MGHRA, CDR2 YSYEKL. Written as DNA, the CDR3 is TGCGCCAGCAGCCGGTGGACAGGGGAAGGTCAGCCCCAGCATTTT. Amino acids: CASSRWTGEGQPQHF.

This clonotype was seen at least ten times. The CDR3 loop reads CSVVGLAGEDTQYF. CDR3 coding DNA: TGCAGCGTTGTAGGACTAGCGGGGGAAGATACGCAGTATTTT. The chain uses TRBV29-1 and TRBJ2-3, with 13 bases lining up with TRBD2. The CDR3 is 14 residues long. Germline V gene data show CDR1 as SQVTM and CDR2 as ANQGSEA. Losses at the gene ends were 4 bases for V and 5 bases for J; bases not matched to a gene: 3.

This clonotype has only a few counts. The chain uses TRBV19 and TRBJ1-1, with a tentative D call TRBD1 (5 bases). V was cut by 4 bases and J by 0 bases, with 12 bases left in between. The CDR3 consists of 15 residues. Germline loops: CDR1 LNHDA, CDR2 SQIVND (reference sequence). The CDR3 loop reads CASSNKGLMNTEAFF. The CDR3 DNA reads TGTGCCAGTAGTAATAAGGGACTGATGAACACTGAAGCTTTCTTT.